A single sample is the source of the 20 T cell receptor beta chains below, sequenced in a study of cytomegalovirus exposure and HLA in healthy donors. Sequencing was performed with immunoSEQ multiplex PCR; in TCRdb, only in-frame clones are kept and a portion is missing. The sample holds 160,000 or so clones; around 85% are singletons and the top ten take 2% to 2.5%. The sequenced sample was PBMCs. These receptors were obtained from a man aged 25 to 40 in good health and CMV-seropositive.

Remarks on this clone: The same CDR3 also results from other DNA sequences found in this sample. The rearrangement links TRBV5-4 to TRBJ2-7; TRBD1 matches 7 bases. CDR1 is SGHNT and CDR2 is YYREEE in the germline V gene (reference sequence). With 0 bases clipped from V and 4 bases from J, the junction kept 4 bases outside the gene matches. This CDR3 is built from 14 residues. The CDR3 spells CASSLGTGQYEQYF. DNA of the CDR3: TGTGCCAGCAGCTTGGGGACAGGCCAATACGAGCAGTACTTC.

The rearrangement uses TRBV30 and TRBJ2-1; D is ambiguous. Germline CDR1 GTSNPN, CDR2 SVGIG (reference sequence). This CDR3 has 13 residues. V shed 0 bases and J shed 10 bases, with 13 bases lying between them. The CDR3 nucleotides read TGTGCCTGGAGTGTAGAAACACCCAACGAGCAGTTCTTC. Protein product: CAWSVETPNEQFF. The complete variable domain, with remaining parts taken from reference TRBV30 and TRBJ2-1, reads SQTIHQWPATLVQPVGSPLSLECTVEGTSNPNLYWYRQAAGRGLQLLFYSVGIGQISSEVPQNLSASRPQDRQFILSSKKLLLSDSGFYLCAWSVETPNEQFFGPGTRLTVL.

CDR3 residues: CSVGEAPRANYGYTF. CDR3 coding DNA: TGCAGCGTTGGGGAGGCCCCTCGGGCTAACTATGGCTACACCTTC. The chain employs TRBV29-1 and TRBJ1-2; D unclear. V gave up 4 bases and J gave up 0 bases, with 15 bases separating them. This CDR3 comprises 15 residues. Germline V gives CDR1 SQVTM, CDR2 ANQGSEA. Combining the CDR3 with reference TRBV29-1 and TRBJ1-2 gives the whole variable domain SAVISQKPSRDICQRGTSLTIQCQVDSQVTMMFWYRQQPGQSLTLIATANQGSEATYESGFVIDKFPISRPNLTFSTLTVSNMSPEDSSIYLCSVGEAPRANYGYTFGSGTRLTVV.

This clone was seen just once. The V call is TRBV12-5, the J call TRBJ2-7, with a weak D call TRBD2 (6 bases). Germline V CDR1 and CDR2: LGHNT, FRNRAP. The CDR3 has 16 amino acids. Trimming removed 2 bases from V and 1 base from J, with 15 bases in between. This CDR3 reads CASGLRELVGSYEQYF. The CDR3 nucleotides are TGTGCTAGTGGTTTGCGGGAGCTCGTCGGGTCCTACGAGCAGTACTTC.

The CDR3 spells CASSIADYTSTDTQYF. For the CDR3, the DNA is TGTGCCAGTAGTATAGCGGACTATACTAGCACAGATACGCAGTATTTT. The chain carries TRBV19 and TRBJ2-3, with D possibly TRBD2 on 6 matching bases. V lost 1 base, J lost 0 bases, and 11 bases lay in between. The germline CDR1 and CDR2 sequences are LNHDA and SQIVND (reference sequence). The CDR3 length is 16 residues.

This clone turned up a few times. This sequence joins TRBV7-8 and TRBJ2-5; the match to TRBD1 covers 9 bases. Losses at the gene ends were 5 bases for V and 2 bases for J; bases not matched to a gene: 3. The CDR3 length is 14 residues. Germline CDR1 SGHVS, CDR2 FQNEAQ. CDR3 protein: CASSRDRGQETQYF. CDR3 nucleotide sequence: TGTGCCAGCAGCCGAGACAGGGGGCAAGAGACCCAGTACTTC.

The V call is TRBV18, the J call TRBJ1-3, with D perhaps matching TRBD1 (6 bases). Germline V gene lookup returns CDR1 KGHSH and CDR2 LQKENI. V was cut by 3 bases and J by 1 base, with 16 bases left in between. The CDR3 runs 17 residues. CDR3 in DNA: TGTGCCAGCTCACCCGCCTCCCGGGGGGCTTCTGGAAACACCATATATTTT. This gives the protein CASSPASRGASGNTIYF.

This chain links TRBV18 with TRBJ1-5, with 7 nucleotides matching TRBD1. Germline V CDR1 and CDR2: KGHSH, LQKENI. Germline trimming cut 6 bases from V and 0 bases from J; bases unmatched to any gene: 8. The CDR3 has 16 amino acids. CDR3 in amino acids: CASSVGTAPSNQPQHF. CDR3 nucleotide sequence: TGTGCCAGCTCCGTAGGGACAGCGCCTAGCAATCAGCCCCAGCATTTT.

The chain links TRBV18 to TRBJ2-7; TRBD2 agrees at 14 bases. Germline loops: CDR1 KGHSH, CDR2 LQKENI. The CDR3 extends over 15 amino acids. The ends lost 5 bases at V and 7 bases at J; junction bases unmatched: 7. The CDR3 sequence: CASSAGLAGVGEQYF. The CDR3 coding sequence is TGTGCCAGCTCAGCGGGACTAGCGGGGGTAGGTGAGCAGTACTTC.

The CDR3 DNA reads TGCGCCAGCAGTGGCGTAGAGCGGGGCCCGTACGAGCAGTACTTC. Protein product: CASSGVERGPYEQYF. The chain combines TRBV4-3 with TRBJ2-7; 7 nucleotides align to TRBD2. CDR1 LGHNA and CDR2 YSLEER come from the germline V gene. The CDR3 has 15 amino acids. The V and J ends lost 6 bases and 4 bases, in that order; junction bases with no gene match: 12.

The chain links TRBV6-6 to TRBJ2-7, with D unresolved. The V and J ends lost 0 bases and 8 bases respectively, with 8 bases between them. Germline-derived CDR1 and CDR2 are MNHNY and SVGAGI (reference sequence). The CDR3 runs to 12 residues. The CDR3 region has the DNA TGTGCCAGCAGTTACTCGCTCGGTCAGCAGTACTTC. It specifies CASSYSLGQQYF.

This chain connects TRBV23-1 to TRBJ1-3; the match to TRBD1 covers 7 bases. TRBV23-1 is annotated as an ORF whose role is uncertain. The CDR3 loop spans 16 amino acids. Trimming cost V 1 base and J 0 bases; bases outside gene matches: 3. The CDR3 DNA reads TGCGCCAGCAGTCAATGGACAGGCTTCTCTGGAAACACCATATATTTT. Protein: CASSQWTGFSGNTIYF.

V and J are TRBV4-3 and TRBJ2-3; tentative D call: TRBD2 (6 bases). V dropped 4 bases and J dropped 2 bases, with 19 bases sitting between them. The CDR3 runs to 17 residues. CDR1 is LGHNA, CDR2 YSLEER, per germline. The DNA for the CDR3 is TGCGCCAGCAGCCCCATCGGCGGGGAGCCCTTCACAGATACGCAGTATTTT. This sequence encodes CASSPIGGEPFTDTQYF.

The chain carries TRBV12-5 and TRBJ1-2, with 7 bases lining up with TRBD1. From germline, CDR1 is LGHNT and CDR2 FRNRAP. Losses at the gene ends were 11 bases for V and 7 bases for J; bases not matched to a gene: 22. This CDR3 contains 16 residues. The CDR3 coding sequence is TGTGCTGCTGAAAAGGAGGGGCAACAGGGGACGCGTGGCTACACCTTC. Translating gives CAAEKEGQQGTRGYTF.

This clone was seen only once. The chain employs TRBV27 and TRBJ1-3, with D maybe TRBD1 (6 bases). From germline, CDR1 is MNHEY and CDR2 SMNVEV (reference sequence). This CDR3 comprises 15 residues. V lost 6 bases and J 0 bases, leaving 12 bases between the germline ends. The CDR3 spells CASSFTGYSGNTIYF. The CDR3 DNA follows: TGTGCCAGCAGCTTTACAGGGTACTCTGGAAACACCATATATTTT.

This clone has only a few counts. This rearrangement joins TRBV7-9 to TRBJ2-7, with 8 nucleotides matching TRBD1. The CDR3 is made up of 13 amino acids. J gave up 7 bases and V 4 bases, and 6 bases lay outside the gene matches. The V gene's germline CDR1 is SEHNR and CDR2 FQNEAQ (reference sequence). Here the CDR3 reads CASSWTGPGEQYF. The CDR3 DNA is TGTGCCAGCAGCTGGACAGGGCCTGGAGAGCAGTACTTC.

This clone has just a few counts. This sequence joins TRBV13 and TRBJ1-2; 8 bases agree with TRBD1. Germline assignment: CDR1 PRHDT and CDR2 FYEKMQ (reference sequence). The CDR3 is made up of 15 amino acids. The V gene end was trimmed by 4 bases and the J gene end by 8 bases; junction bases not matched to a gene: 12. The CDR3 DNA reads TGTGCCAGCAGCTCCACGGACAGGGTCTTCGAGGGCTACACCTTC. Translated, it gives CASSSTDRVFEGYTF.

The chain is built from TRBV18 and TRBJ2-3; TRBD2 matches 12 bases. The CDR3 has 17 residues. Germline V gene sequence: CDR1 KGHSH, CDR2 LQKENI. The V segment lost 3 bases and the J segment 3 bases; nucleotides outside the gene matches: 7. CDR3 loop: CASSPLSGLAGTDTQYF. In nucleotides, the CDR3 is TGTGCCAGCTCACCTCTAAGCGGACTAGCGGGGACAGATACGCAGTATTTT.

The rearrangement links TRBV9 to TRBJ2-1, with 13 bases fitting TRBD2. CDR1 is SGDLS, CDR2 YYNGEE, per germline. V trimming: 3 bases; J trimming: 7 bases; junction bases outside the gene matches: 7. This CDR3 has 16 residues. CDR3 nucleotide sequence: TGTGCCAGCAGCGCCTCAACTAGCGGGGGGGCTAATGAGCAGTTCTTC. It encodes CASSASTSGGANEQFF.

This chain links TRBV7-2 with TRBJ1-5; 9 nucleotides agree with TRBD1. The junction had 6 bases not matched to a gene; V was cut back by 2 bases and J by 7 bases. The CDR3 extends over 15 amino acids. The V gene's germline CDR1 is SGHTA and CDR2 FQGNSA. CDR3 region: CASSLFGTGNQPQHF. The CDR3 DNA reads as TGTGCCAGCAGCTTATTCGGGACAGGGAACCAGCCCCAGCATTTT.